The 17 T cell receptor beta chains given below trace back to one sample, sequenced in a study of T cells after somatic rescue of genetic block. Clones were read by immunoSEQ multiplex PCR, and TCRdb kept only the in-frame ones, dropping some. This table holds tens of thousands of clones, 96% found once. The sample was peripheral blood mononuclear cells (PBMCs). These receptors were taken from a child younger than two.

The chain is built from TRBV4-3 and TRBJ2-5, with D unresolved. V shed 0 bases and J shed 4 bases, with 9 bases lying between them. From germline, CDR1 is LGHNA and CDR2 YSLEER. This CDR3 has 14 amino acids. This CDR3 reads CASSQDKHLETQYF. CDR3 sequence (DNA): TGCGCCAGCAGCCAAGATAAGCATTTAGAGACCCAGTACTTC.

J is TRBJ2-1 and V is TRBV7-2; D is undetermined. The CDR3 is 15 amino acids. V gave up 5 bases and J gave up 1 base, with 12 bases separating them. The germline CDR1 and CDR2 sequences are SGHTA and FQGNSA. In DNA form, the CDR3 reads TGTGCCAGCAGCCCCCCTCGGTTATCCTACAATGAGCAGTTCTTC. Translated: CASSPPRLSYNEQFF.

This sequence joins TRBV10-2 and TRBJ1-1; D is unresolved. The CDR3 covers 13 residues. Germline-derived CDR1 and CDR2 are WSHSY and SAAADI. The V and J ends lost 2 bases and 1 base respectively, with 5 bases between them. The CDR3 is CASSELWNTEAFF. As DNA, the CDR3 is TGCGCCAGCAGTGAGCTTTGGAACACTGAAGCTTTCTTT.

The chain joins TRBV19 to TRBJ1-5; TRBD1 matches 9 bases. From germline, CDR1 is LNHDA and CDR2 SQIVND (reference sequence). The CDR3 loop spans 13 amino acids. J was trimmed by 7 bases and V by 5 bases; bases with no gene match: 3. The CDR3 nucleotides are TGTGCCAGTAGTTACAGGGGGCCCCAGCCCCAGCATTTT. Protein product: CASSYRGPQPQHF. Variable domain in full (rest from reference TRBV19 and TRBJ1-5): DGGITQSPKYLFRKEGQNVTLSCEQNLNHDAMYWYRQDPGQGLRLIYYSQIVNDFQKGDIAEGYSVSREKKESFPLTVTSAQKNPTAFYLCASSYRGPQPQHFGDGTRLSIL.

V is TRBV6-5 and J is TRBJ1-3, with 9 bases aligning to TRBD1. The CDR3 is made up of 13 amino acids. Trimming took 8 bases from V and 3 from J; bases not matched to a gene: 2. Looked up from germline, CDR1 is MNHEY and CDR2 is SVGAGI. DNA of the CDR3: TGTGCCAGCGGACAGGGGTATGGAAACACCATATATTTT. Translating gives CASGQGYGNTIYF.

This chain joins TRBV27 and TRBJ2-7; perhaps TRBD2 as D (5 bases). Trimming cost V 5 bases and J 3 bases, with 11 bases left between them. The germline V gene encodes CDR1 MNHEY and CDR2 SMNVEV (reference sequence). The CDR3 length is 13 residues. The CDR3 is CASSAGENYEQYF. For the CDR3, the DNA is TGTGCCAGCAGTGCCGGGGAAAACTACGAGCAGTACTTC.

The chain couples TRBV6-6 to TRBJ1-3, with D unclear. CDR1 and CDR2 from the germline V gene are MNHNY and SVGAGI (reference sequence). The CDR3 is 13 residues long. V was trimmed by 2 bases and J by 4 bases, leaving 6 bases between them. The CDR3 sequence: CASSYIQGNTIYF. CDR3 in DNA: TGTGCCAGCAGTTACATCCAGGGAAACACCATATATTTT.

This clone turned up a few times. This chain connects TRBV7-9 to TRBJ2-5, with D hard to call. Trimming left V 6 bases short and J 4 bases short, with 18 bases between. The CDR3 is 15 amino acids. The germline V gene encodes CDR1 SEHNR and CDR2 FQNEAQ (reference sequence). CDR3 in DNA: TGTGCCAGCAGTGGTCCGGGTGGATTAGGAGAGACCCAGTACTTC. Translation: CASSGPGGLGETQYF. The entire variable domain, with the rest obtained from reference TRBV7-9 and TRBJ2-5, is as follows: DTGVSQNPRHKITKRGQNVTFRCDPISEHNRLYWYRQTLGQGPEFLTYFQNEAQLEKSRLLSDRFSAERPKGSFSTLEIQRTEQGDSAMYLCASSGPGGLGETQYFGPGTRLLVL.

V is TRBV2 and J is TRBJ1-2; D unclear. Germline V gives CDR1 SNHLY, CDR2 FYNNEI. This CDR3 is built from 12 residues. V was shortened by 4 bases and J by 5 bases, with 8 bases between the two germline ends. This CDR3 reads CASSARFYGYTF. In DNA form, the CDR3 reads TGTGCCAGCAGTGCTAGGTTTTATGGCTACACCTTC.

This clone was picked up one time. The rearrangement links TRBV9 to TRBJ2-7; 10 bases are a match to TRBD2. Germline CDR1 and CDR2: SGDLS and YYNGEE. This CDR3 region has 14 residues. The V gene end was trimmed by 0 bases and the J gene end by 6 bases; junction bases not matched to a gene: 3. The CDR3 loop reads CASSVVASGSEQYF. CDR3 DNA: TGTGCCAGCAGCGTAGTGGCTAGCGGGAGCGAGCAGTACTTC.

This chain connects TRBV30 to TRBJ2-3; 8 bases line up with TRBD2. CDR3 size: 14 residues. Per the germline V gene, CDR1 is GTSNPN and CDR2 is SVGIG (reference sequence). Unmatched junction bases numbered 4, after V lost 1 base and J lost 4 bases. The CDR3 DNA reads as TGTGCCTGGAGTGGCAGCGGGAGCGCAGATACGCAGTATTTT. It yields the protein CAWSGSGSADTQYF.

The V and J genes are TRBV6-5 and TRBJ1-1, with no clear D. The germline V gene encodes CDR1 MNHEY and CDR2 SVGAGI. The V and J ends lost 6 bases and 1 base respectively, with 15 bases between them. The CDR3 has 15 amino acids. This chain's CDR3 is CASRGGLRSNTEAFF. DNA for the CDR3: TGTGCCAGCAGGGGCGGGTTAAGATCGAACACTGAAGCTTTCTTT.

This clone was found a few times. The DNA for the CDR3 is TGCGCCAGCAGCCCTAAAGACAGGGGCTACACCTTC. Protein sequence: CASSPKDRGYTF. The V and J genes are TRBV5-1 and TRBJ1-2; D is perhaps TRBD1 (6 bases). Germline CDR1 SGHRS, CDR2 YFSETQ. V dropped 4 bases and J dropped 8 bases, with 12 bases sitting between them. The CDR3 length is 12 residues.

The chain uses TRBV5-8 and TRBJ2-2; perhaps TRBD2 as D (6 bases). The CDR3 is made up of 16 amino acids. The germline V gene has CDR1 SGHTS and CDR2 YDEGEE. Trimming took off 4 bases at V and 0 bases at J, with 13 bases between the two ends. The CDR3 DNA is TGTGCCAGCAGCCCTAGAGCGGGTGCGAACACCGGGGAGCTGTTTTTT. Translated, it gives CASSPRAGANTGELFF.

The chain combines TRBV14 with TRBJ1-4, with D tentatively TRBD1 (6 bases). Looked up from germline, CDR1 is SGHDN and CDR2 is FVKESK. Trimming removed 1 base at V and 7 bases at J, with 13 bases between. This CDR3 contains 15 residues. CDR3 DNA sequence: TGTGCCAGCAGCCAAGCCCCAGGGGTGGGTGAAAAACTGTTTTTT. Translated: CASSQAPGVGEKLFF.

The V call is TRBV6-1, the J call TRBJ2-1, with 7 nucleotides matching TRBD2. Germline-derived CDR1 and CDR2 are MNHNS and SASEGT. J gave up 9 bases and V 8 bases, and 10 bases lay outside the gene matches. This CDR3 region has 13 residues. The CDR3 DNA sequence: TGTGCCAGCGCTGGCGGGAGAGGGAGTGAGCAGTTCTTC. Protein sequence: CASAGGRGSEQFF.

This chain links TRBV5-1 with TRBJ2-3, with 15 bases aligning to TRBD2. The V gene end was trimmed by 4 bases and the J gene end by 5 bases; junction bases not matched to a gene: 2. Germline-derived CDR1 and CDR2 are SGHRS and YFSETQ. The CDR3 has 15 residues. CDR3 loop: CASSVGLAGGDTQYF. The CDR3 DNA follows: TGCGCCAGCAGCGTGGGACTAGCGGGAGGAGATACGCAGTATTTT.